This T cell receptor (beta chain) was identified during a study of vaccination effects on CD4 cells after COVID-19. Study details: Either the BNT162b2 or mRNA-1273 vaccine was given to participants in two doses. Study results and caveats: Among infection- and vaccine-induced clones, marked clonal contraction occurred late after vaccination.

The data were produced by immunoSEQ multiplex PCR, yet TCRdb's version contains in-frame clones alone and is incomplete. The repertoire holds some 69,000 clones, roughly three quarters seen once, with around 2.8% in the top ten. Germline V gene lookup returns CDR1 SGHTA and CDR2 FQGTGA. The CDR3 covers 13 residues. Trimming pared 5 bases from V and 5 bases from J, leaving 11 bases between. On this clone: Antigen specificity is unknown.

Prior to sequencing, the ViraFEST assay stimulated PBMC with viral peptide pools, which expanded the antigen-specific CD4+ T cells. Scientists isolated CD4+ T cells after a roughly ten-day culture period ended. Absence of prior SARS-CoV-2 infection characterized the vaccine recipients, who showed negative nucleocapsid antibodies. Roughly 2.1 million PBMC were seeded per well and grown in the presence of about 9.5 IU/ml IL-2 and 9.5 to 10 ug/ml peptides. Each culture had half its medium swapped for IL-2 medium on days 3 and 7. The sequence derives from a human donor who received a COVID-19 vaccine. The rearrangement joins TRBV7-3 to TRBJ2-3; D not certain. Sequences were derived from CD4+ T cells from PBMCs cultured with HCoV-NL63 spike peptides, sampled before COVID-19 vaccination. In DNA, the CDR3 is TGTGCCAGCAGCCTGCAGCTCAAAGATACGCAGTATTTT. Its translation is CASSLQLKDTQYF.